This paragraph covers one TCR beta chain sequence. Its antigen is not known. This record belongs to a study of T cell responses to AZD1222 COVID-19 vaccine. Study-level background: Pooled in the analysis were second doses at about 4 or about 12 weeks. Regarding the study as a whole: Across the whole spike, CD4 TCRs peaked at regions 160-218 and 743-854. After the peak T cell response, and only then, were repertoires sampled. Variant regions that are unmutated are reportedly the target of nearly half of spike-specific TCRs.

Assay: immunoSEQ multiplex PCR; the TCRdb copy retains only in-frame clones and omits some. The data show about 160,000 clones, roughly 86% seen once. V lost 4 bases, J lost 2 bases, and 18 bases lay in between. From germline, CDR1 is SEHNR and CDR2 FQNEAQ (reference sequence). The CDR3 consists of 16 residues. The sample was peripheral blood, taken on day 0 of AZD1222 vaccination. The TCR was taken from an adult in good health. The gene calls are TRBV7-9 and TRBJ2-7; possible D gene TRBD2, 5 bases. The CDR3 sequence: CASSSKGRETAYEQYF. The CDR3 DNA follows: TGTGCCAGCAGCTCGAAGGGTCGGGAAACGGCCTACGAGCAGTACTTC.